These 12 T cell receptor beta chains were sequenced from one sample in a study of OX40 agonist ivuxolimab in advanced cancers. The repertoire was sequenced with immunoSEQ multiplex PCR; TCRdb's copy has only in-frame clones and lacks some. The repertoire holds approximately 110,000 clones, with under 95% as singletons. The specimen comprised CD4+ or CD8+ T cells sorted from blood, sampled in a trial of the OX40 agonist ivuxolimab. These receptors were obtained from an adult with an advanced solid tumor such as melanoma, head and neck, liver or kidney cancer.

This clone appeared a few times. V and J are TRBV10-1 and TRBJ2-7, with D unresolved. V was shortened by 0 bases and J by 6 bases, with 9 bases between the two germline ends. Germline CDR1 is WNHNN and CDR2 is SYGVQD (reference sequence). The CDR3 runs to 13 residues. CDR3 in DNA: TGCGCCAGCAGTGAGTCGGGTAGAGCCGAGCAGTACTTC. Amino acid sequence: CASSESGRAEQYF.

The chain carries TRBV9 and TRBJ2-2; maybe TRBD2 (5 bases). V gave up 2 bases and J gave up 3 bases, with 8 bases separating them. The CDR3 length is 14 residues. Germline-derived CDR1 and CDR2 are SGDLS and YYNGEE. CDR3 region: CASSVPLDTGELFF. CDR3 DNA sequence: TGTGCCAGCAGCGTCCCACTAGACACCGGGGAGCTGTTTTTT.

The chain uses TRBV5-8 and TRBJ2-7; D gene ambiguous. The CDR3 sequence is 16 residues long. V lost 1 base to trimming and J lost 3 bases, with 17 bases between them. Germline CDR1 SGHTS, CDR2 YDEGEE. CDR3 in amino acids: CASSLLRSDPFYEQYF. CDR3 in DNA: TGTGCCAGCAGCTTGCTCAGATCAGACCCCTTCTACGAGCAGTACTTC.

The genes are TRBV7-9 and TRBJ1-2; TRBD1 matches at 8 bases. V lost 6 bases to trimming and J lost 3 bases; unmatched junction nucleotides: 6. CDR3 length equals 14 residues. Germline V gives CDR1 SEHNR, CDR2 FQNEAQ (reference sequence). Written as DNA, the CDR3 is TGTGCCAGCAGGCCAACAGGGGGTGACTATGGCTACACCTTC. This sequence encodes CASRPTGGDYGYTF.

The CDR3 reads CASSLLTVEAFF. The CDR3 DNA follows: TGTGCCAGCAGTTTACTGACAGTTGAAGCTTTCTTT. This chain joins TRBV28 and TRBJ1-1, with a weak D call TRBD1 (5 bases). The germline V gene encodes CDR1 MDHEN and CDR2 SYDVKM. The CDR3 extends over 12 amino acids. Trimming removed 2 bases from V and 7 bases from J, with 8 bases in between.

The chain is built from TRBV19 and TRBJ1-1; D is unclear. Germline CDR1 and CDR2: LNHDA and SQIVND (reference sequence). The V gene lost 0 bases and the J gene lost 2 bases, with 10 bases spanning the gap. The length of the CDR3 is 15 residues. Here the CDR3 DNA reads TGTGCCAGTAGTATAGAAGCCAGAACCAACACTGAAGCTTTCTTT. Its protein is CASSIEARTNTEAFF.

This clone was picked up one time. The rearrangement uses TRBV7-3 and TRBJ2-1; TRBD1 might be the D (6 bases). The length of the CDR3 is 16 residues. V was pared by 5 bases and J by 0 bases, with 14 bases between. Germline CDR1 and CDR2: SGHTA and FQGTGA. CDR3 protein: CASSPRQASSYNEQFF. CDR3 DNA: TGTGCCAGCAGCCCCAGACAGGCTAGCTCCTACAATGAGCAGTTCTTC.

This rearrangement joins TRBV11-1 to TRBJ1-2; TRBD1 matches at 11 bases. V was pared by 4 bases and J by 3 bases, with 10 bases of the junction left unmatched. Germline CDR1 reads SGHAT; CDR2 reads FQDESV (reference sequence). The CDR3 length is 17 residues. The chain's CDR3 is CASSSAWGQGEDYGYTF. CDR3 sequence (DNA): TGTGCCAGCAGCTCCGCGTGGGGACAGGGGGAAGACTATGGCTACACCTTC.

The chain recombines TRBV28 with TRBJ1-1, with 9 bases identical to TRBD1. After removal of 8 bases from V and 4 bases from J, the junction contained 8 bases not matched to a gene. The CDR3 totals 14 residues. In germline, CDR1 is MDHEN, CDR2 SYDVKM. The CDR3 protein is CASSSGQGRTEAFF. In DNA, the CDR3 is TGTGCCAGCTCATCGGGACAGGGTCGCACTGAAGCTTTCTTT.

The chain employs TRBV7-3 and TRBJ2-1, with 12 positions matching TRBD2. Losses at the gene ends were 1 base for V and 10 bases for J; bases not matched to a gene: 8. The CDR3 is made up of 16 amino acids. Germline CDR1 and CDR2: SGHTA and FQGTGA. Here the CDR3 DNA reads TGTGCCAGCAGCTTAAACTTCCGACTAGCGGGAGAGGAGCAGTTCTTC. Residues: CASSLNFRLAGEEQFF.

The chain couples TRBV28 to TRBJ1-2; a possible D gene is TRBD1 (5 bases). CDR1 and CDR2 from the germline V gene are MDHEN and SYDVKM. The CDR3 has 15 amino acids. The V end was cut by 3 bases, the J end by 0 bases, with 11 bases between. The DNA for the CDR3 is TGTGCCAGCAGTTTCGGGGACGGTGCTAACTATGGCTACACCTTC. Its translation: CASSFGDGANYGYTF.

The chain uses TRBV29-1 and TRBJ1-5, with 9 bases fitting TRBD1. The J segment lost 4 bases and the V segment lost 3 bases, leaving 4 bases of the junction unmatched. CDR3 length: 14 amino acids. CDR1 is SQVTM and CDR2 is ANQGSEA in the germline V gene. For the CDR3, the DNA is TGCAGCGTTGAGACAGGGGGAGTTAATCAGCCCCAGCATTTT. Translated, it gives CSVETGGVNQPQHF.